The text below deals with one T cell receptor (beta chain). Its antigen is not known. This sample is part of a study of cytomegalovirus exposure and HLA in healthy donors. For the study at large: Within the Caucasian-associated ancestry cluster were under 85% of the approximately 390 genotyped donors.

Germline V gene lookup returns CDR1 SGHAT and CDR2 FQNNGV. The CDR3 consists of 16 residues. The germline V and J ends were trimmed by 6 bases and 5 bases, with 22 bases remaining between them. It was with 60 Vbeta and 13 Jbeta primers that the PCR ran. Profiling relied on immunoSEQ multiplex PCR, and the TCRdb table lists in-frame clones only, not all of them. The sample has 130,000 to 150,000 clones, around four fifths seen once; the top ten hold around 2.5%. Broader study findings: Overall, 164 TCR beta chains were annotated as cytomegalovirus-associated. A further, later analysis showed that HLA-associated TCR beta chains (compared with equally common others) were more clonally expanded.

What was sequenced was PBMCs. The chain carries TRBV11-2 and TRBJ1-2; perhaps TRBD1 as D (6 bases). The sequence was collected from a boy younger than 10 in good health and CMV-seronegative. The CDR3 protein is CASSTLGGHLRYGYTF. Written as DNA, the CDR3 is TGTGCCAGCAGTACTCTCGGGGGGCATTTACGTTATGGCTACACCTTC.